This TCR beta chain was sequenced during a study of graft-versus-host responses after intestinal transplantation. At the level of the study: Among the recipients, all got anti-thymocyte globulin induction and then tacrolimus and steroids for around three years. Findings of the study overall: Detection of GvH clones occurred in recipient marrow, and some had their first appearance in ileum or blood. Allografts of patients with graft-donor T cell macrochimerism showed high graft-versus-host to host-versus-graft clone ratios. The highest levels of circulating GvH clones went along with early declines in HvG clones after transplant.

A note on this clone: Antigen specificity is unknown.

Trimming took 5 bases from V and 2 from J; bases not matched to a gene: 4. Germline CDR1 is SGHTA and CDR2 is FQGTGA. There are 15 residues in the CDR3. This table comes from immunoSEQ multiplex PCR, and its TCRdb copy is limited to in-frame clones, with some not included. The data hold around 25,000 clones, with approximately 82% observed a single time. V gene TRBV7-3 combines with J gene TRBJ2-1; 9 bases fit TRBD2. The receptor's source is a human patient who received an intestinal transplant, so some T cells may come from the graft donor. The sequencing here drew on PBMCs, taken approximately four weeks after intestinal transplant. The CDR3 bases are TGTGCCAGCAGCCCCGGGACTAGCCCCTACAATGAGCAGTTCTTC. Residues: CASSPGTSPYNEQFF.